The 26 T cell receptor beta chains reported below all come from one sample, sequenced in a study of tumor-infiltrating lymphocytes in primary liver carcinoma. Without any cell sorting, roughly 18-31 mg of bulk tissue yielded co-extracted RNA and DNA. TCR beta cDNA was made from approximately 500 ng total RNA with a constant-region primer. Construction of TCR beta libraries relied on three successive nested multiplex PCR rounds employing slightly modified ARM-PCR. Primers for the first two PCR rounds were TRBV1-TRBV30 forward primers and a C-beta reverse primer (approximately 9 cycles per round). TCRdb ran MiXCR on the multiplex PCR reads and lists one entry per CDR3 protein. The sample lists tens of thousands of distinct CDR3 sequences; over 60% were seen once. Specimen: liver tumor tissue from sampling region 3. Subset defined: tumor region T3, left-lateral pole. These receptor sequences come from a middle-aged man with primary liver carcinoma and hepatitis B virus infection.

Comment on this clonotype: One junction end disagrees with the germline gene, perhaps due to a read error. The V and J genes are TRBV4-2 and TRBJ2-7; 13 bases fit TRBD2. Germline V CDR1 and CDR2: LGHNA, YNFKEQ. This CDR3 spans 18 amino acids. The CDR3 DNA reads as TGTGCTAGCAATGGAAAACCGGGACTAGCGGGAAGGCCACACGAGCAGTACTTC. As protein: CASNGKPGLAGRPHEQYF.

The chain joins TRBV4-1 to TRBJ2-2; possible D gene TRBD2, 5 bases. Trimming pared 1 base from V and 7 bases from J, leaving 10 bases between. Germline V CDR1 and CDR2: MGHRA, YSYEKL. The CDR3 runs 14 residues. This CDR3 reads CASSQGAGIGELFF. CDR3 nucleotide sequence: TGCGCCAGCAGCCAAGGAGCCGGGATCGGGGAGCTGTTTTTT.

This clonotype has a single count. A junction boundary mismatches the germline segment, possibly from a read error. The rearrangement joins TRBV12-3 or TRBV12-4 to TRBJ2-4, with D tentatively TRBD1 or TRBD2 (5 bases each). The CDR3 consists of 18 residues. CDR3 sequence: CASSLRDGADIARNIQYF. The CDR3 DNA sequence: TGTGCCAGCAGTTTACGGGATGGGGCGGACATAGCCAGAAACATTCAGTACTTC.

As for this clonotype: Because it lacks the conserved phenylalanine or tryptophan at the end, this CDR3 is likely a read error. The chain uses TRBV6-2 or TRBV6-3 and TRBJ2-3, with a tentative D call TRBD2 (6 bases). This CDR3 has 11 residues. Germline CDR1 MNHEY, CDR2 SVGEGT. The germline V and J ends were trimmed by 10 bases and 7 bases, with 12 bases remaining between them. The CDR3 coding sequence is TGTGCCACCACCGGAGGGAATACGCAGTATTCT. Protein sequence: CATTGGNTQYS.

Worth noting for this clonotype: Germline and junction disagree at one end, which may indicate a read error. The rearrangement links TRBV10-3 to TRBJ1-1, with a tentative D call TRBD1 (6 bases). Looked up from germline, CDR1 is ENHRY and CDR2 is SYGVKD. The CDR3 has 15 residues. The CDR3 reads CAISESRDMNTEASF. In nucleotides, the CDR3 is TGCGCCATCAGTGAGTCTAGGGACATGAACACTGAAGCTTCCTTT.

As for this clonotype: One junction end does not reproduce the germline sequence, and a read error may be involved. CDR3 coding DNA: TGCGCCAGCAGTCAAGGTGCGCGGGGGCAGGGATTTTTCACCCCCACGGATGAGCAGTTCTTC. Translated, it gives CASSQGARGQGFFTPTDEQFF. V and J are TRBV4-1 and TRBJ2-1; D possibly corresponds to TRBD2 (7 bases). Germline assignment: CDR1 MGHRA and CDR2 YSYEKL. This CDR3 contains 21 residues.

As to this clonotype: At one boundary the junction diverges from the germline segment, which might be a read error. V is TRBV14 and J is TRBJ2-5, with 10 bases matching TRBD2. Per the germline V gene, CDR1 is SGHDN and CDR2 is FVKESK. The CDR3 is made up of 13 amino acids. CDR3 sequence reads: CVSSHTGTSVPYF. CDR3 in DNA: TGTGTCAGCAGCCACACCGGGACTAGCGTTCCTTACTTC. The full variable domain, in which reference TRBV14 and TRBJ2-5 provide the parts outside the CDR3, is EAGVTQFPSHSVIEKGQTVTLRCDPISGHDNLYWYRRVMGKEIKFLLHFVKESKQDESGMPNNRFLAERTGGTYSTLKVQPAELEDSGVYFCVSSHTGTSVPYFGPGTRLLVL.

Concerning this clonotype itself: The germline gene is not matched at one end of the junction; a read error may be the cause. CDR3 coding DNA: TGTGCCAGTAGTTTTTCCAGGGGGGGGGATGAGCAGCTCTTC. Translating gives CASSFSRGGDEQLF. J is TRBJ2-1 and V is TRBV28; possibly TRBD1 or TRBD2 for D (7 bases each). CDR1 is MDHEN, CDR2 SYDVKM, per germline. CDR3 length: 14 amino acids.

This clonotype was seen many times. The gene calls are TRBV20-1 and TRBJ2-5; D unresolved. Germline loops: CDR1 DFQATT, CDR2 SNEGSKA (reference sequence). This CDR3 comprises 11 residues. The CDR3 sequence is CRSEHQETQYF. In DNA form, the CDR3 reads TGCAGGTCGGAGCACCAAGAGACCCAGTACTTC.

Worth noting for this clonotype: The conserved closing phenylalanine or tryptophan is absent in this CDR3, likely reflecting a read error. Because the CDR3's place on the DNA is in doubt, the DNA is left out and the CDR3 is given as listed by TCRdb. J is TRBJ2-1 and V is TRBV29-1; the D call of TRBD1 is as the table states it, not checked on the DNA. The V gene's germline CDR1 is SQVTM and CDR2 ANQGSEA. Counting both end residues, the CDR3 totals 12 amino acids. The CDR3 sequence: CSVLQGGNELFI.

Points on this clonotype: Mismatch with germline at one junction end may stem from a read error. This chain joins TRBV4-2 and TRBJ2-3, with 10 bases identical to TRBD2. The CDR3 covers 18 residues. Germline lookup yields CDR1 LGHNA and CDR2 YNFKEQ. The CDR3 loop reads CVSRQVVFLAGATDTQYF. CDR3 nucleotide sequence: TGTGTCAGCAGGCAAGTGGTGTTTCTAGCGGGAGCGACAGATACGCAGTATTTT.

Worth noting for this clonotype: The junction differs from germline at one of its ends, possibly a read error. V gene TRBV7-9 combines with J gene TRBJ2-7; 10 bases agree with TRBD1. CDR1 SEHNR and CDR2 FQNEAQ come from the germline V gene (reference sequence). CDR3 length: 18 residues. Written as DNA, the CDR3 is TGTGCCAGCAGCTTATATGGCCGACGGGACAGGGGAACCTACGAGCGGTACTTC. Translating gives CASSLYGRRDRGTYERYF. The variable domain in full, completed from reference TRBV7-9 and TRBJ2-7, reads DTGVSQNPRHKITKRGQNVTFRCDPISEHNRLYWYRQTLGQGPEFLTYFQNEAQLEKSRLLSDRFSAERPKGSFSTLEIQRTEQGDSAMYLCASSLYGRRDRGTYERYFGPGTRLTVT.

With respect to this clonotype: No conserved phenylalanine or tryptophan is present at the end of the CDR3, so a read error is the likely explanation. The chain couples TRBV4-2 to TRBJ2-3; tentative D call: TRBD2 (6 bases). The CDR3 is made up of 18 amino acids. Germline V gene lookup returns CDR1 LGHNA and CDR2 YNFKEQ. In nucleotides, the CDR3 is TGTGTCAGCAGCCAAGTGGCGCTTCTAACGGGAGCGACAGATACGCAGTATCTT. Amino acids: CVSSQVALLTGATDTQYL.

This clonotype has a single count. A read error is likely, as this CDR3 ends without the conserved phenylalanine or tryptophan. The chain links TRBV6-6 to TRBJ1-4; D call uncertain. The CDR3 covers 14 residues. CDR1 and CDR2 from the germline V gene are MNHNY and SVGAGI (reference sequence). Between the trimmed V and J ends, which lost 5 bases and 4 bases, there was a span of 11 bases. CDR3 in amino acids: CASSAGIFNEKLFL. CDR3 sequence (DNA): TGTGCCAGCAGTGCCGGGATATTTAATGAAAAACTGTTTTTA.

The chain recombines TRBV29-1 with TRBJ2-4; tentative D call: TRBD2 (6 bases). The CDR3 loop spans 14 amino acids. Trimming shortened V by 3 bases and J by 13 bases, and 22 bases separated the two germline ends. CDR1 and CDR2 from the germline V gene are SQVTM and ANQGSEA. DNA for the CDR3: TGCAGCGTTGAGGGGCCGGGCGTCGGGGGTATCCAGTACTTC. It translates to CSVEGPGVGGIQYF.

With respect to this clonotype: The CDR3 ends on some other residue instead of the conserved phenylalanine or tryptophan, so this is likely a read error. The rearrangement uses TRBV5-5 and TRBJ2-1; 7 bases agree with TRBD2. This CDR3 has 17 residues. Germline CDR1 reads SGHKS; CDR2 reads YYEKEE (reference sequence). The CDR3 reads CTSSSGLTIGYYNEQFI. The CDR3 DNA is TGTACCAGCAGCTCGGGACTAACCATCGGTTACTACAATGAGCAGTTCATC.

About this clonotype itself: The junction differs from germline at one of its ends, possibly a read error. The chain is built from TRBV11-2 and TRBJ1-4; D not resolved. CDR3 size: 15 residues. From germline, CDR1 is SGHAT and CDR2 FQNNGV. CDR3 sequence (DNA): TGTGCCAGCAGCTTAGACTGGTCCGCTAATGGAAAACTGTTTTTT. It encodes CASSLDWSANGKLFF.

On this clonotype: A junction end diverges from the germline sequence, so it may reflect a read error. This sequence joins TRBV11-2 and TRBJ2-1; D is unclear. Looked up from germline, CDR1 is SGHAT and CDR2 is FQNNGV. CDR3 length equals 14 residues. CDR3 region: CANSLYRRVREHFF. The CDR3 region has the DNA TGTGCCAACAGCTTATACCGGCGAGTTAGAGAGCACTTCTTC.

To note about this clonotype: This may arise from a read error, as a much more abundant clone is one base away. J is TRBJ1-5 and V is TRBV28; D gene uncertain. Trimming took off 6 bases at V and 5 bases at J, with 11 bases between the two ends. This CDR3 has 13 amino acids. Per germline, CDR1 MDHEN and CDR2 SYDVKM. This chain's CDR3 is CASSLGRDQPQHF. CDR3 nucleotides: TGTGCCAGCAGCCTTGGGAGGGATCAGCCCCAGCATTTT.

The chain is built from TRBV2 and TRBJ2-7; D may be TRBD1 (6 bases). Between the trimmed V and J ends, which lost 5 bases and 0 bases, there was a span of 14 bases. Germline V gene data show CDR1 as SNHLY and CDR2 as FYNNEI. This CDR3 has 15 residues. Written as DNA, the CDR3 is TGTGCCAGCAGTATGAACAGGGCGATCTCCTACGAGCAGTACTTC. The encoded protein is CASSMNRAISYEQYF.

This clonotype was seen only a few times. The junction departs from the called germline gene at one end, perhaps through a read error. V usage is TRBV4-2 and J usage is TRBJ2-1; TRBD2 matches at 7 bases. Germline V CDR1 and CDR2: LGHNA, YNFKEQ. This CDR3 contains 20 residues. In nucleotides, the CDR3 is TGTGCCAGCAGCCAAGCCACCAGCGGACTAGTATTGAGCTCCTACAATGAGCAGTTGTTC. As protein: CASSQATSGLVLSSYNEQLF.

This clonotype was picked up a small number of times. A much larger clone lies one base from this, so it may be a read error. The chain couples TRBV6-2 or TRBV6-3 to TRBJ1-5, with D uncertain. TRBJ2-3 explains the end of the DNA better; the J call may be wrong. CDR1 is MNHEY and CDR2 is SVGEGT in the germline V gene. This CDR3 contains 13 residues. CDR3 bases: TGTGCCAGCAGTTCTCCCTTAGATCAGCTCCAGTATTTT. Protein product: CASSSPLDQLQYF.

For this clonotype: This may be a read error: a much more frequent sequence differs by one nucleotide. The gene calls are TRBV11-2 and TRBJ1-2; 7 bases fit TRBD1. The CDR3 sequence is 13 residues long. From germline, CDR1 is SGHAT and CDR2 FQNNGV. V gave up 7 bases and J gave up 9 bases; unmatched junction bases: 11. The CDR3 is CASIQGGGGRYTF. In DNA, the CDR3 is TGTGCCAGCATTCAGGGGGGGGGTGGACGCTACACCTTC. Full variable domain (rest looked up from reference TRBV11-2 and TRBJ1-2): EAGVAQSPRYKIIEKRQSVAFWCNPISGHATLYWYQQILGQGPKLLIQFQNNGVVDDSQLPKDRFSAERLKGVDSTLKIQPAKLEDSAVYLCASIQGGGGRYTFGSGTRLTVV.

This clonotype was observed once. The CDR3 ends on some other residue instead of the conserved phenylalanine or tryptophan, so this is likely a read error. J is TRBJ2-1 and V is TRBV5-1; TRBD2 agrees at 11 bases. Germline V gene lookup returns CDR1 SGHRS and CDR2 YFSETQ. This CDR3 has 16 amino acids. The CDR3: CASNLYIAGGSGEQFS. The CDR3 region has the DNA TGCGCCAGCAACTTGTATATAGCGGGAGGGTCCGGTGAGCAGTTCTCC.

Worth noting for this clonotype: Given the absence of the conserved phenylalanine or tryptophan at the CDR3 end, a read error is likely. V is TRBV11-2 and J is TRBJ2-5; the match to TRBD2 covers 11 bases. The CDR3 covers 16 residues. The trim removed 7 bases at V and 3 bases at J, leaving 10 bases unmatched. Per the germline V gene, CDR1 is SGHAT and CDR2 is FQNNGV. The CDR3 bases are TGTGCCAGCAACCAAACACCTAGCGGGGGGAAAGAGACCCAGTACCTC. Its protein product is CASNQTPSGGKETQYL.

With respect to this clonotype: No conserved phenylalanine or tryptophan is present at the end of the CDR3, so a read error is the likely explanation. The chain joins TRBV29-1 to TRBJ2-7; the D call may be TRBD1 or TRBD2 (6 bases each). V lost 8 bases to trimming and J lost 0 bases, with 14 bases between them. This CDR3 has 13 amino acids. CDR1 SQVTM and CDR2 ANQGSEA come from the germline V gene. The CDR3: CSTAGEASYEQYL. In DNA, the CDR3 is TGCAGCACTGCAGGGGAGGCCTCCTACGAGCAGTACTTA.